The 28 T cell receptor beta chains in this list originate from one sample, sequenced in a study of cytomegalovirus exposure and HLA in healthy donors. Method: immunoSEQ multiplex PCR; TCRdb's copy keeps in-frame clones and lacks some. The sample has roughly 60,000 clones, roughly 94% seen once. The sequencing input was PBMCs. The source is a man aged 18 to 30 in good health and CMV-seronegative.

The chain joins TRBV4-2 to TRBJ1-1; D possibly corresponds to TRBD1 (6 bases). The CDR3 loop spans 13 amino acids. The V and J ends lost 4 bases and 8 bases respectively, with 14 bases between them. CDR1 and CDR2 (germline): LGHNA, YNFKEQ. The CDR3 nucleotides are TGTGCCAGCAGCCCACTAGTCGGGACAGAAGCTTTCTTT. Amino acid sequence: CASSPLVGTEAFF.

CDR3 nucleotide sequence: TGTGCCAGCAGTTACGCAGGGCGGACTAATGAAAAACTGTTTTTT. Its translation: CASSYAGRTNEKLFF. The chain links TRBV6-5 to TRBJ1-4; tentatively, D is TRBD1 (5 bases). This CDR3 contains 15 residues. Germline V gene sequence: CDR1 MNHEY, CDR2 SVGAGI. Trimming left V 2 bases short and J 2 bases short, with 9 bases between.

The chain has TRBV29-1 and TRBJ2-1, with 7 bases fitting TRBD1. V lost 5 bases, J lost 0 bases, and 7 bases stayed unmatched. The CDR3 spans 15 residues. The V gene's germline CDR1 is SQVTM and CDR2 ANQGSEA. CDR3 DNA sequence: TGCAGCGTTTTTGGGACAGTAGTCTCCTACAATGAGCAGTTCTTC. Its protein product is CSVFGTVVSYNEQFF.

The chain has TRBV19 and TRBJ1-2; D remains unclear. Germline assignment: CDR1 LNHDA and CDR2 SQIVND (reference sequence). The CDR3 length is 15 residues. V was shortened by 5 bases and J by 2 bases, with 15 bases between the two germline ends. CDR3 residues: CASSSPALGNYGYTF. CDR3 DNA sequence: TGTGCCAGTAGTTCCCCGGCCCTGGGCAACTATGGCTACACCTTC.

The rearrangement joins TRBV28 to TRBJ1-1; D may be TRBD1 (6 bases). The germline CDR1 and CDR2 sequences are MDHEN and SYDVKM. The CDR3 is made up of 16 amino acids. Between the trimmed V and J ends, which lost 9 bases and 3 bases, there was a span of 23 bases. The DNA for the CDR3 is TGTGCCAGTAGGCGGCCAGTCTTTAAGGGGGACACTGAAGCTTTCTTT. Translated: CASRRPVFKGDTEAFF.

Remarks on this clone: Distinct nucleotide sequences in the sample also encode this CDR3. The chain employs TRBV25-1 and TRBJ1-4, with D possibly TRBD1 on 5 matching bases. The V gene lost 5 bases and the J gene lost 0 bases, with 16 bases spanning the gap. The CDR3 has 17 amino acids. CDR1 is MGHDK and CDR2 is SYGVNS in the germline V gene. The CDR3 DNA reads as TGTGCCAGCAGTACGGGGGGAACTTCACCAACTAATGAAAAACTGTTTTTT. Protein: CASSTGGTSPTNEKLFF. Full variable domain (remainder filled in from reference TRBV25-1 and TRBJ1-4): EADIYQTPRYLVIGTGKKITLECSQTMGHDKMYWYQQDPGMELHLIHYSYGVNSTEKGDLSSESTVSRIRTEHFPLTLESARPSHTSQYLCASSTGGTSPTNEKLFFGSGTQLSVL.

This chain connects TRBV6-6 to TRBJ2-5; weak D call: TRBD2 (6 bases). Deletions cut 10 bases from V and 5 bases from J, with 11 bases between. The length of the CDR3 is 11 residues. The germline gives CDR1 MNHNY, CDR2 SVGAGI (reference sequence). CDR3 in amino acids: CATGSAETQYF. In nucleotides, the CDR3 is TGTGCCACCGGGAGTGCGGAGACCCAGTACTTC.

The chain has TRBV4-3 and TRBJ2-2; the D is unclear. V gave up 0 bases and J gave up 5 bases, with 4 bases separating them. Per the germline V gene, CDR1 is LGHNA and CDR2 is YSLEER. This CDR3 region has 13 residues. In DNA form, the CDR3 reads TGCGCCAGCAGCCAAGATTCAACCGGGGAGCTGTTTTTT. Translation: CASSQDSTGELFF.

The chain couples TRBV27 to TRBJ2-7; D perhaps matches TRBD1 (6 bases). Trimming cost V 6 bases and J 1 base, with 19 bases left between them. Germline values: CDR1 MNHEY, CDR2 SMNVEV (reference sequence). This CDR3 comprises 16 residues. The CDR3, as DNA: TGTGCCAGCAGACGAGACACTGCAGGGGTTTCCTACGAGCAGTACTTC. Its translation is CASRRDTAGVSYEQYF.

The rearrangement links TRBV18 to TRBJ2-4; TRBD2 matches at 9 bases. V trimming: 1 base; J trimming: 3 bases; junction bases outside the gene matches: 7. This CDR3 is built from 17 residues. CDR1 is KGHSH, CDR2 LQKENI, per germline. This CDR3 is CASSPLAGALVKNIQYF. Written as DNA, the CDR3 is TGTGCCAGCTCACCACTAGCGGGAGCGTTGGTCAAAAACATTCAGTACTTC.

The chain combines TRBV19 with TRBJ1-2; perhaps TRBD1 as D (6 bases). Germline V gives CDR1 LNHDA, CDR2 SQIVND (reference sequence). The CDR3 contains 12 residues. V was trimmed by 7 bases and J by 2 bases, leaving 8 bases between them. CDR3 DNA: TGTGCCAGTACAGGGGACAACTATGGCTACACCTTC. Its translation: CASTGDNYGYTF. The variable domain in full, completed from reference TRBV19 and TRBJ1-2, reads DGGITQSPKYLFRKEGQNVTLSCEQNLNHDAMYWYRQDPGQGLRLIYYSQIVNDFQKGDIAEGYSVSREKKESFPLTVTSAQKNPTAFYLCASTGDNYGYTFGSGTRLTVV.

The chain couples TRBV2 to TRBJ1-1, with D possibly matching TRBD1 (5 bases). Germline CDR1 and CDR2: SNHLY and FYNNEI. The CDR3 is 14 amino acids. The germline V and J ends were trimmed by 6 bases and 1 base, with 12 bases remaining between them. The CDR3 sequence is CASRDWRGNTEAFF. Written as DNA, the CDR3 is TGTGCCAGCAGGGACTGGAGGGGGAACACTGAAGCTTTCTTT.

The chain has TRBV30 and TRBJ2-3, with 10 nucleotides matching TRBD2. Germline CDR1 reads GTSNPN; CDR2 reads SVGIG (reference sequence). This CDR3 region has 16 residues. The J segment lost 0 bases and the V segment lost 0 bases, leaving 3 bases of the junction unmatched. CDR3 DNA: TGTGCCTGGAGTGTAGGACTAGCGGCTAGCACAGATACGCAGTATTTT. Its translation: CAWSVGLAASTDTQYF. The full variable domain, rest sourced from reference TRBV30 and TRBJ2-3, is SQTIHQWPATLVQPVGSPLSLECTVEGTSNPNLYWYRQAAGRGLQLLFYSVGIGQISSEVPQNLSASRPQDRQFILSSKKLLLSDSGFYLCAWSVGLAASTDTQYFGPGTRLTVL.

The chain links TRBV9 to TRBJ1-1, with 7 bases that match TRBD1. Germline loops: CDR1 SGDLS, CDR2 YYNGEE. Trimming at V came to 0 bases and at J to 6 bases, leaving 5 bases not matched to a gene. This CDR3 is 14 amino acids long. The CDR3 is CASSVVEGAAEAFF. The CDR3 DNA reads TGTGCCAGCAGCGTAGTGGAGGGGGCCGCTGAAGCTTTCTTT.

The J gene is TRBJ2-7, the V gene TRBV28, with a weak D call TRBD1 (5 bases). CDR1 is MDHEN and CDR2 is SYDVKM in the germline V gene. The CDR3 sequence is 13 residues long. V was pared by 8 bases and J by 6 bases, with 17 bases between. Here the CDR3 reads CASCLVSGREQYF. DNA of the CDR3: TGTGCCAGCTGCCTAGTATCAGGGCGCGAGCAGTACTTC.

This rearrangement joins TRBV6-1 to TRBJ1-1; D is perhaps TRBD1 (5 bases). The CDR3 length is 15 residues. V was trimmed by 7 bases and J by 1 base, leaving 16 bases between them. Germline CDR1 and CDR2: MNHNS and SASEGT. The CDR3 here is CASIPYGGTNTEAFF. CDR3 nucleotides: TGTGCCAGCATACCCTACGGGGGGACGAACACTGAAGCTTTCTTT.

This chain uses TRBV10-2 with TRBJ2-1, with D uncertain. The germline V and J ends were trimmed by 0 bases and 0 bases, with 9 bases remaining between them. The CDR3 has 16 amino acids. Germline loops: CDR1 WSHSY, CDR2 SAAADI. The CDR3 DNA is TGCGCCAGCAGTGAGTCTGGTAGCAGCTCCTACAATGAGCAGTTCTTC. This sequence encodes CASSESGSSSYNEQFF.

The rearrangement links TRBV7-2 to TRBJ2-5, with no clear D. CDR3 length: 13 amino acids. Germline-derived CDR1 and CDR2 are SGHTA and FQGNSA. V was shortened by 1 base and J by 4 bases, with 7 bases between the two germline ends. The CDR3 loop reads CASSLVRGETQYF. CDR3 nucleotide sequence: TGTGCCAGCAGCTTAGTGCGCGGAGAGACCCAGTACTTC.

The V and J genes are TRBV11-2 and TRBJ1-3; 7 nucleotides line up with TRBD1. This CDR3 is built from 16 residues. CDR1 is SGHAT and CDR2 is FQNNGV in the germline V gene. Germline trimming cut 6 bases from V and 1 base from J; bases unmatched to any gene: 9. CDR3 sequence reads: CASSMTGLLSGNTIYF. CDR3 sequence (DNA): TGTGCCAGCAGTATGACAGGGCTCCTTTCTGGAAACACCATATATTTT.

This chain links TRBV12-5 with TRBJ1-1; D might be TRBD1 (5 bases). The CDR3 runs 12 residues. Germline CDR1 reads LGHNT; CDR2 reads FRNRAP. Trimming pared 1 base from V and 7 bases from J, leaving 7 bases between. The CDR3 nucleotides read TGTGCTAGTGGTTTGGCAAGGGGTGAAGCTTTCTTT. Translating it yields CASGLARGEAFF.

This chain joins TRBV15 and TRBJ2-5; D may be TRBD1 (5 bases). The CDR3 sequence is 14 residues long. Looked up from germline, CDR1 is LNHNV and CDR2 is YYDKDF (reference sequence). V was clipped by 7 bases and J by 0 bases, with 12 bases between them. The CDR3 DNA reads TGTGCCACCAAGACAGCATCGTACCAAGAGACCCAGTACTTC. Amino acid sequence: CATKTASYQETQYF.

Worth noting for this clone: An end of the junction does not agree with germline; a read error may underlie this. V is TRBV18 and J is TRBJ1-3; TRBD1 matches at 7 bases. Germline CDR1 is KGHSH and CDR2 is LQKENI. This CDR3 is 16 amino acids long. The CDR3 is CASSPQRDSFANTIYF. For the CDR3, the DNA is TGTGCCAGCTCTCCACAAAGGGACAGCTTCGCAAACACCATATATTTT.

This clone was detected once. V gene TRBV23-1 combines with J gene TRBJ1-5; TRBD1 might be the D (6 bases). TRBV23-1 is noted as an ORF with a role that remains uncertain. The CDR3 is 14 amino acids. The V and J ends lost 3 bases and 2 bases respectively, with 8 bases between them. The CDR3 protein is CASSQGARNQPQHF. The CDR3 coding sequence is TGCGCCAGCAGTCAGGGGGCGCGCAATCAGCCCCAGCATTTT.

The chain is built from TRBV28 and TRBJ2-7, with TRBD2 identical over 11 bases. Germline values: CDR1 MDHEN, CDR2 SYDVKM. The CDR3 runs 15 residues. The junction had 5 bases not matched to a gene; V was cut back by 6 bases and J by 1 base. The CDR3 nucleotides are TGTGCCAGCAGGGGAGGGACTAGCGGATCCTACGAGCAGTACTTC. As protein: CASRGGTSGSYEQYF.

V and J are TRBV5-1 and TRBJ2-2; D is perhaps TRBD1 (6 bases). Germline CDR1 and CDR2: SGHRS and YFSETQ. The CDR3 length is 15 residues. V lost 0 bases, J lost 4 bases, and 10 bases lay in between. CDR3 DNA: TGCGCCAGCAGCTTGGAGGGGACACTCACCGGGGAGCTGTTTTTT. This codes for CASSLEGTLTGELFF.

The chain joins TRBV7-2 to TRBJ2-3; possible D gene TRBD2, 6 bases. Trimming stripped 3 bases from V and 2 bases from J, with 15 bases between. This CDR3 is 16 amino acids long. Germline CDR1 SGHTA, CDR2 FQGNSA. As DNA, the CDR3 is TGTGCCAGCAGCTTTAGGTGGGGGACTTCCACAGATACGCAGTATTTT. Residues: CASSFRWGTSTDTQYF.

The chain links TRBV27 to TRBJ2-7; tentatively, D is TRBD2 (5 bases). Deletions cut 5 bases from V and 4 bases from J, with 12 bases between. The CDR3 sequence is 13 residues long. Per germline, CDR1 MNHEY and CDR2 SMNVEV (reference sequence). The CDR3 region is CASSMTISYEQYF. CDR3 nucleotides: TGTGCCAGCAGTATGACTATTTCTTACGAGCAGTACTTC.

The V and J genes are TRBV5-1 and TRBJ2-7; D gene uncertain. Per the germline V gene, CDR1 is SGHRS and CDR2 is YFSETQ. The length of the CDR3 is 14 residues. Trimming took 0 bases from V and 5 from J, leaving 12 bases between them. The CDR3 here is CASSLGQQRHEQYF. The DNA for the CDR3 is TGCGCCAGCAGCTTGGGACAACAACGTCACGAGCAGTACTTC.